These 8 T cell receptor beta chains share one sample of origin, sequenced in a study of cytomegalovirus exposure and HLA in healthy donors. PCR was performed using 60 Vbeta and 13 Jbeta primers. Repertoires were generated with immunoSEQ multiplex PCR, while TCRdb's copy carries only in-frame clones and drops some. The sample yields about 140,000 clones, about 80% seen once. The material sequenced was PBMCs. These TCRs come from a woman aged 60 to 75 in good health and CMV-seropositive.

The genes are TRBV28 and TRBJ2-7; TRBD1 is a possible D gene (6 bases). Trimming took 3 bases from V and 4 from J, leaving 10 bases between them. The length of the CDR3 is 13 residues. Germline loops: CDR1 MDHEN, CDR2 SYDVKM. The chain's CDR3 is CASSFWGRYEQYF. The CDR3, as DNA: TGTGCCAGCAGTTTTTGGGGGCGGTACGAGCAGTACTTC.

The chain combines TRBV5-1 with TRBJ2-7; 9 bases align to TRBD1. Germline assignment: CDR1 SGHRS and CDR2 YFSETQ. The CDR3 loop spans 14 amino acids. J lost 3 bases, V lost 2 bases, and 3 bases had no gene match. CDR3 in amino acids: CASSFRDRDYEQYF. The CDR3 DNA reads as TGCGCCAGCAGCTTCCGGGACAGGGACTACGAGCAGTACTTC.

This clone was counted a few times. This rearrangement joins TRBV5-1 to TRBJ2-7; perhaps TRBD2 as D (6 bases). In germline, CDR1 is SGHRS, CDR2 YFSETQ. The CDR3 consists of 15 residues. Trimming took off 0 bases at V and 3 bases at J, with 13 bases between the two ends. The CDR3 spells CASSLAEGPLYEQYF. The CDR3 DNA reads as TGCGCCAGCAGCTTGGCGGAGGGGCCGCTCTACGAGCAGTACTTC.

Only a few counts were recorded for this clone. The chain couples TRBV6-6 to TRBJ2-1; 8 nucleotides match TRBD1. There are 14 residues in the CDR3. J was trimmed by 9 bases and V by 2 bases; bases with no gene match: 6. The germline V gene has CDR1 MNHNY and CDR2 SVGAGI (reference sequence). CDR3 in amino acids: CASSYRQGSGEQFF. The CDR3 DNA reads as TGTGCCAGCAGTTACCGACAGGGGAGCGGTGAGCAGTTCTTC.

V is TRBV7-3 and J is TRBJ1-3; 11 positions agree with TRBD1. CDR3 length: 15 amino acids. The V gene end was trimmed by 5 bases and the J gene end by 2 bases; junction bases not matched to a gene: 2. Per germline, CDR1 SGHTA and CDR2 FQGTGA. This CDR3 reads CASSLDRGPGNTIYF. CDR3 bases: TGTGCCAGCAGCCTGGACAGGGGGCCTGGAAACACCATATATTTT.

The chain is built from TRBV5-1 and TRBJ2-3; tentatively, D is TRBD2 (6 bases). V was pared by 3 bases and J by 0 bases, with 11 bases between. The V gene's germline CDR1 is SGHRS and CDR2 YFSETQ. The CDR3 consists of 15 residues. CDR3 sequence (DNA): TGCGCCAGCAGCTATGGCGGGGCTAGCACAGATACGCAGTATTTT. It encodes CASSYGGASTDTQYF.

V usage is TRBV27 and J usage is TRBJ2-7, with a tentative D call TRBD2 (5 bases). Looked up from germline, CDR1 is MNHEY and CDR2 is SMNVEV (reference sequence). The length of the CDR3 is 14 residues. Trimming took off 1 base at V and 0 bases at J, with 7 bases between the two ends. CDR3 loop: CASSLFGSSYEQYF. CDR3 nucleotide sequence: TGTGCCAGCAGTTTATTTGGGAGCTCCTACGAGCAGTACTTC.

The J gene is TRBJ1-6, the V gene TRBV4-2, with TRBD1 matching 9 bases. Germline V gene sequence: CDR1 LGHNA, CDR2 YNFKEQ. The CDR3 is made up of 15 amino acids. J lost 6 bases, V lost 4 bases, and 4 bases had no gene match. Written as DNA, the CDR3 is TGTGCCAGCAGCCTAAAGGACAGGGGTAATTCACCCCTCCACTTT. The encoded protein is CASSLKDRGNSPLHF.